The source of this TCR beta chain is a study of blood T cell repertoires in COVID-19. Overall study context: Researchers got acute and convalescent COVID-19 samples from the United States, Italy and Spain.

The germline V gene encodes CDR1 KGHSH and CDR2 LQKENI. With 6 bases clipped from V and 1 base from J, the junction kept 3 bases outside the gene matches. This CDR3 has 14 amino acids. Original data processing: Scientists estimated how many nucleated cells there were by amplifying reference gene primers. The method was immunoSEQ multiplex PCR; TCRdb's version includes in-frame clones alone and lacks a portion of them. The DNA gave D and trimming, while V, J and clone size come from that table. Of about 210,000 clones listed, about 83% are singletons. The sample consisted of peripheral blood. The TCR originated in a woman between 50 and 59 years old with active or convalescent COVID-19. J is TRBJ1-5 and V is TRBV18; 7 nucleotides line up with TRBD1. Here the CDR3 DNA reads TGTGCCAGCTCCCCGGACAGGAGCAATCAGCCCCAGCATTTT. This sequence encodes CASSPDRSNQPQHF.